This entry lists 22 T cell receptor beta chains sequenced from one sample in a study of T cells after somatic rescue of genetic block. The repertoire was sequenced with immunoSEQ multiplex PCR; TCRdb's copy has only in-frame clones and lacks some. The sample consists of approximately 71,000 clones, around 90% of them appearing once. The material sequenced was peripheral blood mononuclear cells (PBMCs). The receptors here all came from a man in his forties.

Here the CDR3 reads CASSNDGEAFF. CDR3 DNA sequence: TGTGCCAGCAGCAACGACGGGGAAGCTTTCTTT. The gene calls are TRBV5-4 and TRBJ1-1; no clear D gene. The V gene lost 4 bases and the J gene lost 8 bases, with 9 bases spanning the gap. The CDR3 consists of 11 residues. From germline, CDR1 is SGHNT and CDR2 YYREEE (reference sequence).

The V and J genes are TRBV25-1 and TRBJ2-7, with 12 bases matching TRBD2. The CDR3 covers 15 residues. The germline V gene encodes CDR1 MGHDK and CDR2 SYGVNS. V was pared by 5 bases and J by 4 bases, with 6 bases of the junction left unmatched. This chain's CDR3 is CASSLTSGSFYEQYF. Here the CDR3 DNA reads TGTGCCAGCAGTCTGACTAGCGGGAGTTTTTACGAGCAGTACTTC.

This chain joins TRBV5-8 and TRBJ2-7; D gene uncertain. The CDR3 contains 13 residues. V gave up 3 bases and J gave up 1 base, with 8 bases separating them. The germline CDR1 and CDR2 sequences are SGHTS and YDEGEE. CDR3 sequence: CASSSGPSYEQYF. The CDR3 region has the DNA TGTGCCAGCAGCTCTGGCCCGTCCTACGAGCAGTACTTC.

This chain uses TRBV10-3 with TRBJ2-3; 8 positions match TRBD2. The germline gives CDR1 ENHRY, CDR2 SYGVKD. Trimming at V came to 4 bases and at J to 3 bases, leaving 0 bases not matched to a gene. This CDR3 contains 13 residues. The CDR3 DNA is TGTGCCATCAGTGCTAGCGGGACAGATACGCAGTATTTT. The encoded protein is CAISASGTDTQYF.

The CDR3 coding sequence is TGTGCCAGCAGTCCCTCCACAGGGACAACTAATGAAAAACTGTTTTTT. It codes for CASSPSTGTTNEKLFF. The chain employs TRBV28 and TRBJ1-4, with TRBD1 as a possible D gene (6 bases). V was trimmed by 5 bases and J by 0 bases, leaving 13 bases between them. This CDR3 contains 16 residues. The V gene's germline CDR1 is MDHEN and CDR2 SYDVKM.

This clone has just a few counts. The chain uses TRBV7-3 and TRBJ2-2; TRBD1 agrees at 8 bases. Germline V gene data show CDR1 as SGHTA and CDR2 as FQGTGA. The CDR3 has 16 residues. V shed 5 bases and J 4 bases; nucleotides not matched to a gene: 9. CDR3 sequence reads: CASSQGQGVGTGELFF. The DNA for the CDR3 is TGTGCCAGCAGCCAAGGACAGGGCGTGGGCACCGGGGAGCTGTTTTTT.

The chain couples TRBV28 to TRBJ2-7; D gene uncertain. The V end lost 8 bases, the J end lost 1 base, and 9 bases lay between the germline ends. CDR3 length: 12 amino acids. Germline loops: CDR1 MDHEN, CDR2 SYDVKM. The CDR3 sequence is CASRSASYEQYF. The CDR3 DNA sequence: TGTGCCAGCCGGTCAGCGTCCTACGAGCAGTACTTC.

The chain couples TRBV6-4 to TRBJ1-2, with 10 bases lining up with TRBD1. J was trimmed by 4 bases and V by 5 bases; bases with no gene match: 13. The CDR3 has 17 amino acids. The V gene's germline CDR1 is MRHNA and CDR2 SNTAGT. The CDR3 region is CASSSTEMGQGFYGYTF. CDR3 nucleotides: TGTGCCAGCAGTTCTACGGAAATGGGACAGGGGTTCTATGGCTACACCTTC.

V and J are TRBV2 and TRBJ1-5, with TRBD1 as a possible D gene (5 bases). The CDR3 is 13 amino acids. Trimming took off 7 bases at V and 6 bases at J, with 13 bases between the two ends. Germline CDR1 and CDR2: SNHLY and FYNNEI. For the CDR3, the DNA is TGTGCCAGCAAGTTGGGGGGAACTCAGCCCCAGCATTTT. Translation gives CASKLGGTQPQHF.

CDR3 region: CASSFSLAGVYEQYF. The CDR3 coding sequence is TGTGCCAGCAGCTTTTCTCTGGCGGGAGTCTACGAGCAGTACTTC. V gene TRBV7-2 combines with J gene TRBJ2-7, with 7 bases fitting TRBD2. This CDR3 spans 15 amino acids. Germline values: CDR1 SGHTA, CDR2 FQGNSA. After removal of 3 bases from V and 3 bases from J, the junction contained 8 bases not matched to a gene. Filled out from reference TRBV7-2 and TRBJ2-7, the complete variable domain reads GAGVSQSPSNKVTEKGKDVELRCDPISGHTALYWYRQSLGQGLEFLIYFQGNSAPDKSGLPSDRFSAERTGGSVSTLTIQRTQQEDSAVYLCASSFSLAGVYEQYFGPGTRLTVT.

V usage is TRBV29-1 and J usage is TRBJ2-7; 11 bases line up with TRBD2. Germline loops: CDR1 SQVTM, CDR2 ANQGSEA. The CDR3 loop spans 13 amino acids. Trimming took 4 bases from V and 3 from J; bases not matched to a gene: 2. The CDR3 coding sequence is TGCAGCGTTGTTCTAGCGGGAGGCTACGAGCAGTACTTC. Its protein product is CSVVLAGGYEQYF.

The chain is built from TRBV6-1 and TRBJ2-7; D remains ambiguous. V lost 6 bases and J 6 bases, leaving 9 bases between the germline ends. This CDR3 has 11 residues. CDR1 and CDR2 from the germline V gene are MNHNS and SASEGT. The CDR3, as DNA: TGTGCCAGCAGGGGCCTCCGCGAGCAGTACTTC. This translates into CASRGLREQYF.

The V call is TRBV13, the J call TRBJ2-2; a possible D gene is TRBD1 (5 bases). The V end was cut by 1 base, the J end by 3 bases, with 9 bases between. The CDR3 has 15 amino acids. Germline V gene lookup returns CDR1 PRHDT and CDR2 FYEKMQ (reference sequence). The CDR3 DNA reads TGTGCCAGCAGCTTAGCCCCAGGGTACACCGGGGAGCTGTTTTTT. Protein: CASSLAPGYTGELFF.

CDR3 DNA: TGTGCCAGCAGCCAAGGAGCAGGCGGTCTAGCGGGGATCCCCACAGATACGCAGTATTTT. Residues: CASSQGAGGLAGIPTDTQYF. This rearrangement joins TRBV4-2 to TRBJ2-3, with 9 bases fitting TRBD2. In germline, CDR1 is LGHNA, CDR2 YNFKEQ. The CDR3 is made up of 20 amino acids. V gave up 1 base and J gave up 2 bases; unmatched junction bases: 16.

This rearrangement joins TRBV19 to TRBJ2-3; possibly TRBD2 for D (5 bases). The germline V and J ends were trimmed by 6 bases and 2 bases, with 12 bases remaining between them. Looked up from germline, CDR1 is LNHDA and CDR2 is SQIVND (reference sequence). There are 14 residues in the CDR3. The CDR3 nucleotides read TGTGCCAGTAGCGCACTGGGAGCCACAGATACGCAGTATTTT. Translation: CASSALGATDTQYF.

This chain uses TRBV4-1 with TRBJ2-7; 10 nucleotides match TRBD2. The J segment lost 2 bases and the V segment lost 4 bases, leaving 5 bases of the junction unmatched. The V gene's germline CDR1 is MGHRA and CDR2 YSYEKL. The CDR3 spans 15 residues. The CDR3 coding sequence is TGCGCCAGCAGCCGAAGCGGGGGGGCTACCTACGAGCAGTACTTC. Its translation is CASSRSGGATYEQYF.

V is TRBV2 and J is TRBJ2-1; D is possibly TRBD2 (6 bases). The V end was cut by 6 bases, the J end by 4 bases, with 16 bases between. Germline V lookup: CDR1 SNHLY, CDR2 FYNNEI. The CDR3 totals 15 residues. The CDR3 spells CASSAEASVYNEQFF. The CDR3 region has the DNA TGTGCCAGCAGCGCCGAGGCTAGCGTGTACAATGAGCAGTTCTTC.

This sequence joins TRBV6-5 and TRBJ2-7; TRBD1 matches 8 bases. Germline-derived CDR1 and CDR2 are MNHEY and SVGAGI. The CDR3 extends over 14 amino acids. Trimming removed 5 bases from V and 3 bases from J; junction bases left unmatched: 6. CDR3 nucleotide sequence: TGTGCCAGCAGTGTTTACGGACAGGGCTACGAGCAGTACTTC. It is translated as CASSVYGQGYEQYF.

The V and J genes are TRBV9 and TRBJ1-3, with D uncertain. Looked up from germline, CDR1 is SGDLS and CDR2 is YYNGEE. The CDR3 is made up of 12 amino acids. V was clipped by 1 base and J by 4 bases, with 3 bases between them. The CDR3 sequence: CASSVPGNTIYF. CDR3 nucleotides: TGTGCCAGCAGCGTACCCGGAAACACCATATATTTT.

CDR3 in amino acids: CASRDQGLAGPDTQYF. The CDR3, as DNA: TGTGCCAGCAGGGACCAGGGACTAGCGGGGCCAGATACGCAGTATTTT. The chain has TRBV2 and TRBJ2-3; 13 bases fit TRBD2. Germline lookup yields CDR1 SNHLY and CDR2 FYNNEI. The J segment lost 4 bases and the V segment lost 6 bases, leaving 7 bases of the junction unmatched. CDR3 length equals 16 residues.

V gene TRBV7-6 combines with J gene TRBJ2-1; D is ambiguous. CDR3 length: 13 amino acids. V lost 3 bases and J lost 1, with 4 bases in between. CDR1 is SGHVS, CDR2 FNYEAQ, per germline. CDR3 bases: TGTGCCAGCAGCTTTCAATCCTACAATGAGCAGTTCTTC. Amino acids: CASSFQSYNEQFF.

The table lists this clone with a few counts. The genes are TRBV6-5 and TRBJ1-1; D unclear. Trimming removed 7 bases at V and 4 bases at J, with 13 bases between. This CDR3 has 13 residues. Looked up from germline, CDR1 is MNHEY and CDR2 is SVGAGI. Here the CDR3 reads CASTRPGATEAFF. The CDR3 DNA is TGTGCCAGCACAAGGCCGGGTGCCACTGAAGCTTTCTTT.